This paragraph reports one TCR beta chain. Its antigen is not known. This CDR3 is built from 17 residues. Germline-derived CDR1 and CDR2 are SEHNR and FQNEAQ (reference sequence). V lost 4 bases to trimming and J lost 4 bases, with 22 bases between them. The sample originates from a study of blood T cell dynamics during melanoma immunotherapy. Findings and caveats of the study: Whether repertoire-driving clones were melanoma-specific could not be determined.

For sorted CD8+ subsets, all extracted DNA was loaded. Sequenced by immunoSEQ multiplex PCR; TCRdb stores in-frame clones only, minus some. The repertoire consists of about 12,000 clones, with around 91% occurring once and the leading ten covering approximately 0.19%. Noted time point: week 3, after first cycle of checkpoint inhibitor. Sampling occurred pretreatment (T0) and at week 3 (W3), after cycle one of checkpoint blockade. The sample here was effector memory CD8+ T cells from blood, taken from a patient treated with checkpoint blockade. This chain joins TRBV7-9 and TRBJ1-2; maybe TRBD1 (5 bases). The TCR sequence derives from a human donor with melanoma. This CDR3 reads CASSSTRTTPSIYGYTF. Written as DNA, the CDR3 is TGTGCCAGCAGCTCCACCCGGACAACCCCGAGCATCTATGGCTACACCTTC.